This T cell receptor (beta chain) appears in the sequencing data of a study of blood T cell repertoires in COVID-19. The protocol was immunoSEQ multiplex PCR, while the TCRdb copy is restricted to in-frame clones and leaves out a portion. The table shows roughly 130,000 clones, with 65% to 80% occurring only once. This clone was seen a few times. Trimming shortened V by 3 bases and J by 11 bases, and 20 bases separated the two germline ends. There are 14 residues in the CDR3. CDR1 is MGHDK, CDR2 SYGVNS, per germline. This receptor was taken from a man aged 60 to 69 with acute or convalescent COVID-19. The V call is TRBV25-1, the J call TRBJ2-7; weak D call: TRBD1 (6 bases). The sequenced sample was peripheral blood. For the CDR3, the DNA is TGTGCCAGCAGTGATAAAGGGATAGGGGGTAAGGAGTACTTC. Amino acids: CASSDKGIGGKEYF.